A selection of T cell receptor beta chains follows, all from one sample in a study of technical replicates of blood from several donors. The table came from immunoSEQ multiplex PCR; TCRdb's copy has only in-frame clones and leaves some out. The data hold some 78,000 clones, with around 94% observed a single time. Input material: T cells isolated from PBMCs. These receptors were taken from a human donor in good health. Each CDR3 is given with its conserved first and last residue. The D gene is left open where the match is weak. Rows give clone size only sometimes, using once, few, many, or a class for an expanded clone.

v_gene,d_gene,j_gene,abundance,CDR3nt,CDR3aa
TRBV14,TRBD1,TRBJ2-7,.,TGTGCCAGCAGCCGCAGGGGGACAGGGGGCTACGAGCAGTACTTC,CASSRRGTGGYEQYF
TRBV10-1,.,TRBJ2-1,.,TGCGCCAGCAGTGAAGGAGGACCAGACAATGAGCAGTTCTTC,CASSEGGPDNEQFF
TRBV10-1,.,TRBJ1-6,.,TGCGCCAGCAGTGAGAACAGGGTGAATTCACCCCTCCACTTT,CASSENRVNSPLHF
TRBV30,.,TRBJ1-1,few,TGTGCCTGGAGCAGCGGGGTACATTTGAACACTGAAGCTTTCTTT,CAWSSGVHLNTEAFF
TRBV7-6,.,TRBJ1-2,.,TGTGCCAGCAGCTTAGGCCCTTTCGGGGGTCACACCTTC,CASSLGPFGGHTF
TRBV5-1,TRBD1,TRBJ2-3,once,TGCGCCAGCAGCCCGGACAGGGGAGGCCCAGATACGCAGTATTTT,CASSPDRGGPDTQYF
TRBV2,.,TRBJ1-1,.,TGTGCCAGCAGTGAAGTAGGCTGGGGGGACACTGAAGCTTTCTTT,CASSEVGWGDTEAFF
TRBV5-1,.,TRBJ2-3,.,TGCGCCAGCAGTCCCCAGGATCCCTCATCTCTTCCGCAGTATTTT,CASSPQDPSSLPQYF
TRBV4-1,.,TRBJ2-4,once,TGCGCCAGCAGCCAAGAGGCAAACATTCAGTACTTC,CASSQEANIQYF
TRBV7-9,TRBD2,TRBJ2-5,.,TGTGCCAGCAGTCCTACCGACGTCGGTCTAGCGGTGGTGGAGACCCAGTACTTC,CASSPTDVGLAVVETQYF
TRBV6-5,.,TRBJ1-6,.,TGTGCCAGCAGTCACGACAGGAATAATTCACCCCTCCACTTT,CASSHDRNNSPLHF
TRBV27,.,TRBJ2-3,once,TGTGCCAGCAGGAGACAGGGCACAGATACGCAGTATTTT,CASRRQGTDTQYF
TRBV6-5,.,TRBJ2-1,once,TGTGCCAGCAGTGGTGGACAGTACAATGAGCAGTTCTTC,CASSGGQYNEQFF
TRBV6-1,.,TRBJ2-5,.,TGTGCCAGCAGTGAGCAGGGGTTGGAAGAGACCCAGTACTTC,CASSEQGLEETQYF
TRBV18,.,TRBJ1-3,.,TGTGCCAGCTCGAACCAGGACTCTGGAAACACCATATATTTT,CASSNQDSGNTIYF
TRBV4-1,TRBD1,TRBJ1-2,.,TGCGCCAGCAGCCAAGATCGATTGGGCGTGTATCACCGGGACAGCACTAACTATGGCTACACCTTC,CASSQDRLGVYHRDSTNYGYTF
TRBV6-5,TRBD2,TRBJ2-1,once,TGTGCCAGCCACGGTAGCGGGTACAATGAGCAGTTCTTC,CASHGSGYNEQFF
TRBV27,.,TRBJ2-7,.,TGTGCCAGCAGTAAGGCGGTTGGGTACTACGAGCAGTACTTC,CASSKAVGYYEQYF
TRBV27,.,TRBJ2-2,.,TGTGCCAGCAGTTTCGGGATCTCGACCGGGGAGCTGTTTTTT,CASSFGISTGELFF
TRBV15,TRBD2,TRBJ2-7,.,TGTGCCACCAGCACCGGGGGGGACATATACGAGCAGTACTTC,CATSTGGDIYEQYF
TRBV10-2,TRBD1,TRBJ2-3,.,TGCGCCAGCAGAGGGACAGCTAGCACAGATACGCAGTATTTT,CASRGTASTDTQYF
TRBV7-9,.,TRBJ1-2,.,TGTGCCAGCAGCAGAGAAGCTAACTATGGCTACACCTTC,CASSREANYGYTF
TRBV6-5,.,TRBJ1-4,.,TGTGCCAGCAGTTTAACAGGGAGAACTAATGAAAAACTGTTTTTT,CASSLTGRTNEKLFF
TRBV18,.,TRBJ1-1,.,TGTGCCAGCTCAATGACAGAGAACACTGAAGCTTTCTTT,CASSMTENTEAFF
TRBV19,TRBD1,TRBJ1-4,.,TGTGCCAGTGGGCAGGGGGCGCGGCGTGAAAAACTGTTTTTT,CASGQGARREKLFF
TRBV6-5,TRBD1,TRBJ1-1,.,TGTGCCAGCAGTTACACAACAGGGGGGGATACTGAAGCTTTCTTT,CASSYTTGGDTEAFF
TRBV5-1,.,TRBJ2-1,.,TGCGCCAGCAGCATTCCTAAGGGCGGGATAGAGAATGAGCAGTTCTTC,CASSIPKGGIENEQFF
TRBV6-1,TRBD1,TRBJ2-5,.,TGTGCCAGCAGTTTGACAGGGTGGGAGACCCAGTACTTC,CASSLTGWETQYF
TRBV10-2,.,TRBJ2-2,.,TGCGCCAGCAGTGAGTCCTTCGGGACTTTGAACACCGGGGAGCTGTTTTTT,CASSESFGTLNTGELFF
TRBV29-1,TRBD1,TRBJ2-7,.,TGCAGCGCCCAGGGGACAGGGTCTGGGTTTCGGCAGTACTTC,CSAQGTGSGFRQYF
TRBV5-1,TRBD1,TRBJ1-5,.,TGCGCCAGCAGCCCCGGGACAGGGGGCTTGTATAGCAATCAGCCCCAGCATTTT,CASSPGTGGLYSNQPQHF
TRBV9,TRBD1,TRBJ1-6,.,TGTGCCAGCAGCGCCGGACAGGGGCAAAATTCACCCCTCCACTTT,CASSAGQGQNSPLHF
TRBV6-5,TRBD1,TRBJ1-4,.,TGTGCCAGCAGTTCCCCGGGACAGGGGGTCGAAAAACTGTTTTTT,CASSSPGQGVEKLFF
TRBV2,TRBD1,TRBJ1-6,.,TGTGCCAGCACTCCCGGACAGGGGGCACGATATAATTCACCCCTCCACTTT,CASTPGQGARYNSPLHF
TRBV9,TRBD1,TRBJ1-4,.,TGTGCCAGCAGCGTAGAGGGACAGACTAATGAAAAACTGTTTTTT,CASSVEGQTNEKLFF
TRBV6-1,TRBD2,TRBJ2-1,.,TGTGCCAGCAGTGAAGCATCGGGGCCTACTAGCGGGGGGGCGAGGCAGTTCTTC,CASSEASGPTSGGARQFF
TRBV20-1,.,TRBJ2-7,.,TGCAGTGGAGGTACCTCCTACGAGCAGTACTTC,CSGGTSYEQYF
TRBV29-1,TRBD1,TRBJ1-2,.,TGCAGCGCGGGACAGGGGGCTCGGGGCTACACCTTC,CSAGQGARGYTF
TRBV5-1,TRBD1,TRBJ1-1,once,TGCGCCAGCAGCTTGGACAGGGGTACTGAAGCTTTCTTT,CASSLDRGTEAFF
TRBV5-6,.,TRBJ1-1,.,TGTGCCAGCAGACCCACAGGGTATACTGAAGCTTTCTTT,CASRPTGYTEAFF
TRBV2,TRBD1,TRBJ1-2,.,TGTGCCAGCGCCCGACTACCCGGGACAGGGGATTCTAACTATGGCTACACCTTC,CASARLPGTGDSNYGYTF
TRBV5-1,.,TRBJ1-5,.,TGCGCCAGCAGCTTGGAGGGGGAGAGTGGTCAGCCCCAGCATTTT,CASSLEGESGQPQHF